One sample yielded the 24 T cell receptor beta chains listed below, sequenced in a study of blood T cell repertoires in COVID-19. TCRdb's table, derived via immunoSEQ multiplex PCR, lists solely in-frame clones and lacks some. The repertoire includes 100,000 to 150,000 clones, about 91% of them detected once, and about a tenth sits in the top ten. Sequenced input: peripheral blood. All receptors come from a man aged 50 or older with acute or convalescent COVID-19.

The chain links TRBV2 to TRBJ1-4; TRBD1 agrees at 9 bases. Trimming removed 4 bases from V and 7 bases from J; junction bases left unmatched: 1. There are 13 residues in the CDR3. The V gene's germline CDR1 is SNHLY and CDR2 FYNNEI. CDR3 sequence reads: CASSGDRAEKLFF. The CDR3 DNA sequence: TGTGCCAGCAGTGGGGACAGGGCTGAAAAACTGTTTTTT.

This chain connects TRBV5-1 to TRBJ2-5; 7 bases are shared with TRBD2. The CDR3 covers 14 residues. Germline CDR1 is SGHRS and CDR2 is YFSETQ. Trimming at V came to 0 bases and at J to 5 bases, leaving 4 bases not matched to a gene. The CDR3 protein is CASSLAWGGETQYF. As DNA, the CDR3 is TGCGCCAGCAGCTTGGCCTGGGGGGGGGAGACCCAGTACTTC.

This chain links TRBV30 with TRBJ2-2, with D possibly matching TRBD1 (5 bases). Per the germline V gene, CDR1 is GTSNPN and CDR2 is SVGIG (reference sequence). Deletions cut 2 bases from V and 7 bases from J, with 17 bases between. The CDR3 sequence is 15 residues long. This chain's CDR3 is CAWSPDSSWGGELFF. DNA for the CDR3: TGTGCCTGGAGTCCCGACAGCTCCTGGGGCGGGGAGCTGTTTTTT.

The chain is built from TRBV5-1 and TRBJ2-1, with a tentative D call TRBD2 (6 bases). The CDR3 loop spans 15 amino acids. V lost 0 bases and J 6 bases, leaving 13 bases between the germline ends. Germline lookup yields CDR1 SGHRS and CDR2 YFSETQ. The CDR3 is CASSLGPIGGNEQFF. CDR3 bases: TGCGCCAGCAGCTTGGGCCCGATCGGGGGCAATGAGCAGTTCTTC.

V is TRBV10-3 and J is TRBJ1-4; 9 bases fit TRBD1. This CDR3 is 14 amino acids long. From germline, CDR1 is ENHRY and CDR2 SYGVKD. Trimming removed 3 bases from V and 7 bases from J; junction bases left unmatched: 3. CDR3 coding DNA: TGTGCCATCAGTGACGGGACAGGGAGTGAAAAACTGTTTTTT. This codes for CAISDGTGSEKLFF.

The chain recombines TRBV11-3 with TRBJ2-2; TRBD2 agrees at 14 bases. CDR1 SGHNT and CDR2 YENEEA come from the germline V gene. V lost 5 bases to trimming and J lost 6 bases; unmatched junction nucleotides: 2. CDR3 length: 15 residues. CDR3 nucleotide sequence: TGTGCCAGCAGCCCGACTAGCGGGGGGGCCGGGGAGCTGTTTTTT. It is translated as CASSPTSGGAGELFF.

The gene calls are TRBV11-2 and TRBJ2-2; D may be TRBD1 (5 bases). V was pared by 3 bases and J by 6 bases, with 17 bases between. This CDR3 region has 16 residues. Germline-derived CDR1 and CDR2 are SGHAT and FQNNGV. The CDR3 DNA reads as TGTGCCAGCAGCTTCCGGACACGAGTATGGGCCGGGGAGCTGTTTTTT. Its protein product is CASSFRTRVWAGELFF.

In nucleotides, the CDR3 is TGTGCCAGCAGCTTACATGGGACAGGGATGGTGACCCAGTACTTC. Its protein product is CASSLHGTGMVTQYF. The V and J genes are TRBV7-2 and TRBJ2-5; 9 bases agree with TRBD1. Germline V gene data show CDR1 as SGHTA and CDR2 as FQGNSA. V shed 2 bases, J shed 7 bases, and the junction held 8 bases outside the gene matches. CDR3 length: 15 residues. Looking up the rest from reference TRBV7-2 and TRBJ2-5 gives the full variable domain: GAGVSQSPSNKVTEKGKDVELRCDPISGHTALYWYRQSLGQGLEFLIYFQGNSAPDKSGLPSDRFSAERTGGSVSTLTIQRTQQEDSAVYLCASSLHGTGMVTQYFGPGTRLLVL.

The chain carries TRBV27 and TRBJ2-5, with a tentative D call TRBD1 (6 bases). In germline, CDR1 is MNHEY, CDR2 SMNVEV (reference sequence). The CDR3 is 13 residues long. Trimming cost V 6 bases and J 5 bases, with 13 bases left between them. CDR3 in DNA: TGTGCCAGCAGCAGGACAGTTTACGAGACCCAGTACTTC. It translates to CASSRTVYETQYF.

The CDR3 DNA is TGTGCCAGTAGTATGATCGGGGGGCCCTACGAGCAGTACTTC. It is translated as CASSMIGGPYEQYF. This rearrangement joins TRBV19 to TRBJ2-7, with a weak D call TRBD2 (7 bases). The CDR3 is made up of 14 amino acids. The ends were cut back, 3 bases at V and 2 bases at J, with 11 bases in the middle. The germline gives CDR1 LNHDA, CDR2 SQIVND (reference sequence).

The chain has TRBV11-2 and TRBJ1-2; D is unresolved. The CDR3 has 15 amino acids. From germline, CDR1 is SGHAT and CDR2 FQNNGV. The V end lost 0 bases, the J end lost 4 bases, and 12 bases lay between the germline ends. This CDR3 reads CASSLDGGNPYGYTF. The CDR3, as DNA: TGTGCCAGCAGCTTAGACGGAGGGAATCCCTATGGCTACACCTTC. Looking up the rest from reference TRBV11-2 and TRBJ1-2 gives the full variable domain: EAGVAQSPRYKIIEKRQSVAFWCNPISGHATLYWYQQILGQGPKLLIQFQNNGVVDDSQLPKDRFSAERLKGVDSTLKIQPAKLEDSAVYLCASSLDGGNPYGYTFGSGTRLTVV.

CDR3 nucleotides: TGTGCCAGCAGCTTAGGGACAGGGGAAGATACGCAGTATTTT. It is translated as CASSLGTGEDTQYF. The chain joins TRBV11-1 to TRBJ2-3; 9 nucleotides match TRBD1. The V segment lost 1 base and the J segment 5 bases; nucleotides outside the gene matches: 1. The CDR3 is 14 residues long. CDR1 is SGHAT and CDR2 is FQDESV in the germline V gene (reference sequence).

This clone has just a few counts. The rearrangement links TRBV28 to TRBJ1-3; D gene uncertain. The CDR3 covers 14 residues. CDR1 is MDHEN and CDR2 is SYDVKM in the germline V gene. V lost 6 bases to trimming and J lost 0 bases, with 9 bases between them. The CDR3 nucleotides read TGTGCCAGCAGCAGCGGCTTCTCTGGAAACACCATATATTTT. It translates to CASSSGFSGNTIYF.

This clone was recorded once. The rearrangement links TRBV30 to TRBJ1-2, with D perhaps TRBD1 (6 bases). V lost 5 bases, J lost 1 base, and 14 bases lay in between. Germline-derived CDR1 and CDR2 are GTSNPN and SVGIG (reference sequence). CDR3 length: 14 residues. The CDR3 loop reads CAWGVIGGNYGYTF. The CDR3 nucleotides are TGTGCCTGGGGGGTAATAGGGGGTAACTATGGCTACACCTTC.

The chain employs TRBV14 and TRBJ1-2; D is undetermined. The V and J ends lost 0 bases and 5 bases respectively, with 22 bases between them. CDR3 length equals 18 residues. CDR1 and CDR2 from the germline V gene are SGHDN and FVKESK. The CDR3 DNA follows: TGTGCCAGCAGCCAAGAGGGCGCGCGTCCGCCACCTTTTTATGGCTACACCTTC. It translates to CASSQEGARPPPFYGYTF. Combining the CDR3 with reference TRBV14 and TRBJ1-2 gives the whole variable domain EAGVTQFPSHSVIEKGQTVTLRCDPISGHDNLYWYRRVMGKEIKFLLHFVKESKQDESGMPNNRFLAERTGGTYSTLKVQPAELEDSGVYFCASSQEGARPPPFYGYTFGSGTRLTVV.

The gene calls are TRBV6-5 and TRBJ1-1; D unresolved. V was shortened by 10 bases and J by 1 base, with 10 bases between the two germline ends. Germline CDR1 is MNHEY and CDR2 is SVGAGI. This CDR3 has 12 residues. CDR3 nucleotide sequence: TGTGCCACCCGCGCATCGAACACTGAAGCTTTCTTT. Translation gives CATRASNTEAFF.

This clone was seen only a few times. This chain links TRBV5-1 with TRBJ2-1, with TRBD2 matching 12 bases. Germline V gene lookup returns CDR1 SGHRS and CDR2 YFSETQ. The CDR3 contains 15 residues. V lost 4 bases, J lost 8 bases, and 7 bases stayed unmatched. The CDR3 is CASSILAGGPDEQFF. The CDR3 DNA follows: TGCGCCAGCAGCATCCTAGCGGGAGGGCCTGATGAGCAGTTCTTC. The entire variable domain, with the rest obtained from reference TRBV5-1 and TRBJ2-1, is as follows: KAGVTQTPRYLIKTRGQQVTLSCSPISGHRSVSWYQQTPGQGLQFLFEYFSETQRNKGNFPGRFSGRQFSNSRSEMNVSTLELGDSALYLCASSILAGGPDEQFFGPGTRLTVL.

By share, this clone counts as medium-sized. The chain employs TRBV5-1 and TRBJ2-1; possibly TRBD1 for D (6 bases). V was pared by 7 bases and J by 8 bases, with 19 bases between. This CDR3 contains 14 residues. Looked up from germline, CDR1 is SGHRS and CDR2 is YFSETQ. The CDR3 DNA reads TGCGCCAGCGCCGGGACAATACCCATCCATGAGCAGTTCTTC. This gives the protein CASAGTIPIHEQFF.

The chain links TRBV20-1 to TRBJ2-4; possibly TRBD2 for D (5 bases). V was clipped by 3 bases and J by 1 base, with 13 bases between them. The CDR3 has 15 residues. Germline V gives CDR1 DFQATT, CDR2 SNEGSKA (reference sequence). CDR3 sequence: CSASGVGSAKNIQYF. The CDR3 DNA is TGCAGTGCTAGTGGAGTGGGGAGCGCCAAAAACATTCAGTACTTC.

The chain joins TRBV5-4 to TRBJ2-1; 13 bases line up with TRBD2. The CDR3 has 13 amino acids. Trimming removed 5 bases from V and 8 bases from J; junction bases left unmatched: 1. CDR1 SGHNT and CDR2 YYREEE come from the germline V gene (reference sequence). The CDR3 region has the DNA TGTGCCAGCAGACTAGCGGGGGGGTATGAGCAGTTCTTC. Its protein product is CASRLAGGYEQFF.

The chain links TRBV4-1 to TRBJ1-2; TRBD1 matches at 8 bases. Per the germline V gene, CDR1 is MGHRA and CDR2 is YSYEKL. CDR3 length: 15 amino acids. Unmatched junction bases numbered 6, after V lost 2 bases and J lost 4 bases. The CDR3 sequence is CASSQQGASPYGYTF. The DNA of the CDR3 is TGCGCCAGCAGCCAACAGGGGGCTTCTCCCTATGGCTACACCTTC.

The genes are TRBV5-1 and TRBJ1-6; 7 nucleotides align to TRBD1. After removal of 4 bases from V and 6 bases from J, the junction contained 4 bases not matched to a gene. The germline CDR1 and CDR2 sequences are SGHRS and YFSETQ. CDR3 length: 14 amino acids. The CDR3 loop is CASSQTGINSPLHF. CDR3 DNA: TGCGCCAGCAGCCAGACAGGGATTAATTCACCCCTCCACTTT.

The chain uses TRBV4-2 and TRBJ1-4; 8 nucleotides agree with TRBD1. J gave up 3 bases and V 1 base, and 16 bases lay outside the gene matches. Per germline, CDR1 LGHNA and CDR2 YNFKEQ. CDR3 size: 20 residues. The CDR3 DNA sequence: TGTGCCAGCAGCCAAGCCCAAAGACGACAGGGGCTAGTATCTAATGAAAAACTGTTTTTT. This translates into CASSQAQRRQGLVSNEKLFF.

V and J are TRBV6-5 and TRBJ1-3, with a tentative D call TRBD1 (5 bases). The CDR3 extends over 11 amino acids. V was trimmed by 8 bases and J by 4 bases, leaving 6 bases between them. Germline loops: CDR1 MNHEY, CDR2 SVGAGI. CDR3 sequence: CASHRGNTIYF. The CDR3 DNA is TGTGCCAGCCACAGGGGAAACACCATATATTTT.